The next 16 T cell receptor beta chains were all read from a single sample in a study of T cell changes during pregnancy in multiple sclerosis. Profiled with immunoSEQ multiplex PCR; TCRdb holds only in-frame clones, not every one. Here the sample spans about 36,000 clones, 91% being singletons. Sample: CD4+ T cells from peripheral blood mononuclear cells, taken in the second trimester of pregnancy. The receptors stem from a female donor in good health, enrolled as a control in a pregnancy study.

V gene TRBV10-3 combines with J gene TRBJ1-1; 8 bases align to TRBD1. Looked up from germline, CDR1 is ENHRY and CDR2 is SYGVKD. The CDR3 extends over 15 amino acids. V was clipped by 2 bases and J by 4 bases; unmatched bases: 6. This CDR3 reads CAISEKGQGITEAFF. The DNA of the CDR3 is TGTGCCATCAGTGAGAAAGGACAGGGTATCACTGAAGCTTTCTTT.

This chain uses TRBV6-6 with TRBJ2-7; TRBD2 is a possible D gene (6 bases). Germline CDR1 and CDR2: MNHNY and SVGAGI (reference sequence). This CDR3 has 15 residues. Between the trimmed V and J ends, which lost 4 bases and 2 bases, there was a span of 15 bases. In DNA, the CDR3 is TGTGCCAGCAGTTCCCCCGGGAGTTCCACCTACGAGCAGTACTTC. The encoded protein is CASSSPGSSTYEQYF.

CDR3 region: CASRHDRTGTGNMNEQFF. CDR3 DNA sequence: TGTGCCAGCAGGCACGATAGAACCGGGACAGGGAATATGAATGAGCAGTTCTTC. The chain uses TRBV7-8 and TRBJ2-1; 9 nucleotides align to TRBD1. This CDR3 region has 18 residues. Germline CDR1 reads SGHVS; CDR2 reads FQNEAQ. The ends lost 6 bases at V and 7 bases at J; junction bases unmatched: 19.

The chain uses TRBV12-2 and TRBJ1-2. TRBV12-2 is assigned pseudogene status. The CDR3 is made up of 14 amino acids. Written as DNA, the CDR3 is TGTGCAAGTCGCCCGGGGGGACTAGAAGATGGCTACACCTTC. Translation: CASRPGGLEDGYTF.

The chain joins TRBV14 to TRBJ2-7; 7 nucleotides agree with TRBD2. The CDR3 loop spans 15 amino acids. In germline, CDR1 is SGHDN, CDR2 FVKESK. The V gene end was trimmed by 0 bases and the J gene end by 2 bases; junction bases not matched to a gene: 4. DNA of the CDR3: TGTGCCAGCAGCCAAGACTGGGGGAGGGCCTACGAGCAGTACTTC. Encoded protein: CASSQDWGRAYEQYF.

This chain uses TRBV4-1 with TRBJ2-1, with D tentatively TRBD1 (6 bases). The CDR3 extends over 17 amino acids. Germline assignment: CDR1 MGHRA and CDR2 YSYEKL. The germline V and J ends were trimmed by 0 bases and 0 bases, with 12 bases remaining between them. This CDR3 is CASSQDQKGHSYNEQFF. DNA for the CDR3: TGCGCCAGCAGCCAAGATCAAAAGGGACACTCCTACAATGAGCAGTTCTTC.

This chain joins TRBV4-2 and TRBJ2-3; D is uncertain. The length of the CDR3 is 13 residues. Trimming shortened V by 0 bases and J by 4 bases, and 5 bases separated the two germline ends. CDR1 is LGHNA, CDR2 YNFKEQ, per germline. The CDR3 loop reads CASSQDGADTQYF. The DNA for the CDR3 is TGTGCCAGCAGCCAAGATGGAGCAGATACGCAGTATTTT.

This sequence joins TRBV30 and TRBJ1-2; 8 nucleotides match TRBD1. CDR1 GTSNPN and CDR2 SVGIG come from the germline V gene (reference sequence). J lost 4 bases, V lost 3 bases, and 4 bases had no gene match. The length of the CDR3 is 13 residues. The CDR3 here is CAWRRDRPYGYTF. As DNA, the CDR3 is TGTGCCTGGAGGCGGGACAGGCCCTATGGCTACACCTTC.

The rearrangement links TRBV11-2 to TRBJ1-2; D remains ambiguous. The CDR3 spans 11 residues. The V end lost 8 bases, the J end lost 1 base, and 5 bases lay between the germline ends. Per germline, CDR1 SGHAT and CDR2 FQNNGV. As DNA, the CDR3 is TGTGCCAGCCGCGTTAACTATGGCTACACCTTC. Translating gives CASRVNYGYTF.

The rearrangement links TRBV11-3 to TRBJ2-2; the match to TRBD2 covers 13 bases. The CDR3 is 17 residues long. The V gene end was trimmed by 2 bases and the J gene end by 1 base; junction bases not matched to a gene: 1. Germline V gene data show CDR1 as SGHNT and CDR2 as YENEEA. CDR3 loop: CASSLRTSGRNTGELFF. The CDR3 DNA reads as TGTGCCAGCAGCTTAAGGACTAGCGGGAGGAACACCGGGGAGCTGTTTTTT. Supplemented by reference TRBV11-3 and TRBJ2-2, the full variable domain reads EAGVVQSPRYKIIEKKQPVAFWCNPISGHNTLYWYLQNLGQGPELLIRYENEEAVDDSQLPKDRFSAERLKGVDSTLKIQPAELGDSAVYLCASSLRTSGRNTGELFFGEGSRLTVL.

The chain uses TRBV7-9 and TRBJ1-1, with D possibly being TRBD1 (5 bases). Trimming removed 2 bases at V and 3 bases at J, with 10 bases between. The CDR3 is 14 amino acids. Germline loops: CDR1 SEHNR, CDR2 FQNEAQ (reference sequence). The CDR3 spells CASSLRGKDTEAFF. Here the CDR3 DNA reads TGTGCCAGCAGCTTACGGGGGAAGGACACTGAAGCTTTCTTT.

This clone was detected only once. This rearrangement joins TRBV19 to TRBJ1-1; D gene ambiguous. CDR1 is LNHDA, CDR2 SQIVND, per germline (reference sequence). This CDR3 region has 14 residues. V was shortened by 1 base and J by 1 base, with 7 bases between the two germline ends. CDR3 nucleotide sequence: TGTGCCAGTAGTATAGGCGCGGAGAACACTGAAGCTTTCTTT. It specifies CASSIGAENTEAFF.

The chain has TRBV6-1 and TRBJ1-1; D not resolved. Germline V gene data show CDR1 as MNHNS and CDR2 as SASEGT. This CDR3 has 14 amino acids. V was pared by 3 bases and J by 6 bases, with 14 bases between. The CDR3 region is CASSEFAGASEAFF. The CDR3 region has the DNA TGTGCCAGCAGTGAGTTTGCGGGCGCTTCTGAAGCTTTCTTT.

V is TRBV28 and J is TRBJ2-7; 8 bases match TRBD2. The V segment lost 3 bases and the J segment 3 bases; nucleotides outside the gene matches: 4. The CDR3 is 14 amino acids. CDR1 and CDR2 from the germline V gene are MDHEN and SYDVKM. The CDR3 region has the DNA TGTGCCAGCAGTTTGGCGGGAGGCCTCTACGAGCAGTACTTC. It yields the protein CASSLAGGLYEQYF.

The genes are TRBV28 and TRBJ2-7, with TRBD1 identical over 8 bases. The ends lost 6 bases at V and 2 bases at J; junction bases unmatched: 9. Germline CDR1 and CDR2: MDHEN and SYDVKM. The CDR3 is 15 residues long. The CDR3 bases are TGTGCCAGCAGCCCTTGGAGGGACAGGACCTACGAGCAGTACTTC. It encodes CASSPWRDRTYEQYF.

V usage is TRBV5-1 and J usage is TRBJ2-7; 10 nucleotides agree with TRBD1. The CDR3 spans 16 residues. V was clipped by 1 base and J by 2 bases; unmatched bases: 6. Germline CDR1 is SGHRS and CDR2 is YFSETQ. The CDR3 sequence: CASSLTLGQGAYEQYF. In DNA form, the CDR3 reads TGCGCCAGCAGCTTGACACTCGGACAGGGGGCCTACGAGCAGTACTTC.